Presented here are 3 T cell receptor beta chains from one specimen sequenced in a study of blood T cell repertoires in COVID-19 (dated by TCRdb to the early 2020s). Library preparation employed the immunoSEQ multiplex PCR assay. Held by TCRdb, this immuneACCESS table contains in-frame sequences only and omits some clones. Under half of the omission traces to an unresolved V gene where checked; the cause of the rest is unknown. The sample has a few hundred thousand clones on record, approximately 86% of them singletons. The top ten hold less than 4.5% of the sample. The sequencing input was peripheral blood. The receptors were gathered from a man younger than 35 with active or convalescent COVID-19.

V is TRBV30 and J is TRBJ2-2; TRBD2 might be the D (5 bases). The CDR3 is 14 residues long. V lost 6 bases and J lost 4, with 15 bases in between. Looked up from germline, CDR1 is GTSNPN and CDR2 is SVGIG (reference sequence). CDR3 coding DNA: TGTGCCTGCCCTTGGAGGTCGGGCACCGGGGAGCTGTTTTTT. It encodes CACPWRSGTGELFF. The full variable domain, its missing parts supplied by reference TRBV30 and TRBJ2-2, is SQTIHQWPATLVQPVGSPLSLECTVEGTSNPNLYWYRQAAGRGLQLLFYSVGIGQISSEVPQNLSASRPQDRQFILSSKKLLLSDSGFYLCACPWRSGTGELFFGEGSRLTVL.

The rearrangement links TRBV28 to TRBJ2-7; D is uncertain. This CDR3 has 13 amino acids. Germline CDR1 reads MDHEN; CDR2 reads SYDVKM. Between the trimmed V and J ends, which lost 10 bases and 0 bases, there was a span of 13 bases. CDR3 residues: CATYRPNSYEQYF. CDR3 sequence (DNA): TGTGCCACTTACAGACCGAACTCCTACGAGCAGTACTTC.

This clone was detected only a few times. The rearrangement uses TRBV27 and TRBJ1-6; TRBD1 matches 7 bases. The V and J ends lost 10 bases and 9 bases, in that order; junction bases with no gene match: 9. Germline V lookup: CDR1 MNHEY, CDR2 SMNVEV (reference sequence). This CDR3 has 13 residues. The CDR3 nucleotides are TGTGCCACCCAAGGGGGCTTCGGTTCACCCCTCCACTTT. Protein sequence: CATQGGFGSPLHF.